This TCR beta chain comes out of a study of blood T cell repertoires in COVID-19. Sequencing was performed with immunoSEQ multiplex PCR; in TCRdb, only in-frame clones are kept and a portion is missing. The table shows almost 300,000 clones, with around 87% occurring only once. The ends lost 4 bases at V and 0 bases at J; junction bases unmatched: 2. There are 15 residues in the CDR3. Germline-derived CDR1 and CDR2 are SGHDT and YYEEEE. The sequenced sample consisted of peripheral blood. V gene TRBV5-6 combines with J gene TRBJ2-5, with TRBD2 matching over 11 bases. This TCR came from a man between 65 and 85 years old with acute or convalescent COVID-19. CDR3 in amino acids: CASSGGLADQETQYF. CDR3 nucleotide sequence: TGTGCCAGCAGCGGGGGACTAGCGGACCAAGAGACCCAGTACTTC.